This T cell receptor beta chain was recovered during a study of T cells in Graves' hyperthyroidism and ophthalmopathy. Study-level information: Before any treatment, at initial diagnosis, peripheral blood was collected.

Exclusion criteria comprised uncontrolled infection, other autoimmune disease, pregnancy or lactation. Study conclusions and caveats: The blood repertoire included most of the expanded thyroid clonotypes above 0.001. Stable hyperthyroidism and ophthalmopathy were separated using 13 V-J signatures.

This clonotype was observed at least ten times. Its antigen is unknown. The germline V gene has CDR1 LNHDA and CDR2 SQIVND (reference sequence). The CDR3 has 14 residues. The germline V and J ends were trimmed by 10 bases and 0 bases, with 15 bases remaining between them. Using RNA transcripts as the source, TCR beta CDR3 regions were amplified. RT-PCR in the first round (using the HTBI primer set) targeted the TCR CDR3. TCRdb re-called the multiplex PCR reads through MiXCR, storing one row per CDR3 protein. The sample contains some 500,000 distinct CDR3 sequences, around a quarter of which appear only once.

This clonotype originated in a woman in her twenties or thirties with Graves' ophthalmopathy. The chain couples TRBV19 to TRBJ2-5; the D is unclear. Sequencing input: blood. Here the CDR3 reads CATKERMYQETQYF. CDR3 DNA: TGTGCCACCAAAGAGCGAATGTACCAAGAGACCCAGTACTTC.